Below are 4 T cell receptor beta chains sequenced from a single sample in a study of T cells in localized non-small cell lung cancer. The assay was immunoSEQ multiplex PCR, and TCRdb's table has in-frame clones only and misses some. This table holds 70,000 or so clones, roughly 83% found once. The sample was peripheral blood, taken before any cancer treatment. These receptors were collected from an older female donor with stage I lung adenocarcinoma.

CDR3 in amino acids: CASSPHGGVADGYTF. CDR3 DNA: TGTGCCAGCAGCCCCCATGGGGGGGTAGCGGATGGCTACACCTTC. The rearrangement uses TRBV9 and TRBJ1-2, with D possibly being TRBD1 (5 bases). The V gene's germline CDR1 is SGDLS and CDR2 YYNGEE. The CDR3 runs to 15 residues. Trimming removed 4 bases at V and 6 bases at J, with 19 bases between.

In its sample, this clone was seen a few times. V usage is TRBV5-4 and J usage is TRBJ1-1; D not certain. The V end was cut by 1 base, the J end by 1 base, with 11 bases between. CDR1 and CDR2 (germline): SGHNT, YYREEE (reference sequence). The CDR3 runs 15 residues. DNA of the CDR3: TGTGCCAGCAGCTTGACCCAGACACAGAACACTGAAGCTTTCTTT. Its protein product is CASSLTQTQNTEAFF.

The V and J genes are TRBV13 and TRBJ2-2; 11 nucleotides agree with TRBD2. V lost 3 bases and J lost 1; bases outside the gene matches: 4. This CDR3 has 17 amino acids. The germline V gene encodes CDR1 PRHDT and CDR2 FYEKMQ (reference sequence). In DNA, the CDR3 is TGTGCCAGCAGCTTCTCCCTAGCGGGGGGGAACACCGGGGAGCTGTTTTTT. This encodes CASSFSLAGGNTGELFF.

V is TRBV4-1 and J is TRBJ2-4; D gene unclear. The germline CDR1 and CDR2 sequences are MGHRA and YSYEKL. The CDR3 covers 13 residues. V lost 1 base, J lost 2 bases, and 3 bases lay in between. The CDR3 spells CASSQGTKNIQYF. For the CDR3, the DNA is TGCGCCAGCAGCCAAGGAACCAAAAACATTCAGTACTTC.